This T cell receptor beta chain was retrieved from a study of T cell responses to AZD1222 COVID-19 vaccine. Notes on the study in general: Spike-specific TCR breadth and depth went up after people got two AZD1222 doses. Only 5 or 6 individuals given AZD1222 were seropositive at baseline.

Only in-frame clones appear in the TCRdb table, and some are missing; sequencing was by immunoSEQ multiplex PCR. The sample yields about 130,000 clones, approximately 90% seen once. Note on this clone: The antigen is undetermined.

Germline V gene lookup returns CDR1 MNHEY and CDR2 SMNVEV (reference sequence). V was trimmed by 7 bases and J by 5 bases, leaving 18 bases between them. The CDR3 runs 14 residues. This sequence originates from an adult in good health. The source material was peripheral blood, sampled on day 0 of AZD1222 vaccination. J is TRBJ2-7 and V is TRBV27; D is possibly TRBD1 (6 bases). As DNA, the CDR3 is TGTGCCAGCACCCTAGGGGGACCCCTTGACGAGCAGTACTTC. It translates to CASTLGGPLDEQYF.